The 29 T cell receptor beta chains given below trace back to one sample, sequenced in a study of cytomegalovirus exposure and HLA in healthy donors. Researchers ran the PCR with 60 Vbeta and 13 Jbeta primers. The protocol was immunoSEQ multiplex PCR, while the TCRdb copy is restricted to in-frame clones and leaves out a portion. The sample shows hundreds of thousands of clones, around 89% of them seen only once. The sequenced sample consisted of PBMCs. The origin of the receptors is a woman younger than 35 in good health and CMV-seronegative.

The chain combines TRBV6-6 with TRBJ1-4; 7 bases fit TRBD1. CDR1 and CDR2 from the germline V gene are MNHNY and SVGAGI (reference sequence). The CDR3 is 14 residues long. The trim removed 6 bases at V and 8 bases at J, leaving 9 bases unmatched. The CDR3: CASREQGKGEKLFF. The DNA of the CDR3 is TGTGCCAGCAGGGAACAGGGGAAAGGAGAAAAACTGTTTTTT.

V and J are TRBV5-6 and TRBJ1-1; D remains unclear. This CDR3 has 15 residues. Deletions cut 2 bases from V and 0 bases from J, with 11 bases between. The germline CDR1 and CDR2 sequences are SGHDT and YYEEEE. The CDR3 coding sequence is TGTGCCAGCAGCTTCCTCCCCCTTCTGAACACTGAAGCTTTCTTT. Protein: CASSFLPLLNTEAFF.

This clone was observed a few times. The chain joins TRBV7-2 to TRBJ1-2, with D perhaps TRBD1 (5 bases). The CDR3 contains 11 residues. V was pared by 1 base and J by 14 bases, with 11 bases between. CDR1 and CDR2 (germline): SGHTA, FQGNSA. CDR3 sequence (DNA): TGTGCCAGCAGCTTAGGGGGGGTTAAAACCTTC. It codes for CASSLGGVKTF.

The CDR3 reads CASSQGILAEQFF. CDR3 bases: TGTGCCAGCAGCCAAGGAATATTGGCTGAGCAGTTCTTC. The chain recombines TRBV14 with TRBJ2-1; the D is unclear. The CDR3 has 13 residues. Per the germline V gene, CDR1 is SGHDN and CDR2 is FVKESK. Trimming cost V 1 base and J 9 bases, with 10 bases left between them.

The CDR3, as DNA: TGTGCCAGTAGTATAGGGAGGACAGGTGGGACCGGGGAGCTGTTTTTT. This codes for CASSIGRTGGTGELFF. The J gene is TRBJ2-2, the V gene TRBV19; TRBD1 aligns across 7 bases. The germline gives CDR1 LNHDA, CDR2 SQIVND (reference sequence). V gave up 1 base and J gave up 5 bases; unmatched junction bases: 7. The CDR3 runs to 16 residues.

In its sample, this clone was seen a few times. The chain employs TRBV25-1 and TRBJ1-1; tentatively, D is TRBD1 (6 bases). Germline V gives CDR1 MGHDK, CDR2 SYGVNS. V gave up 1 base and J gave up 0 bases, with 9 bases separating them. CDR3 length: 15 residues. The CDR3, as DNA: TGTGCCAGCAGTGAATTCAGGGGAATGAACACTGAAGCTTTCTTT. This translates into CASSEFRGMNTEAFF.

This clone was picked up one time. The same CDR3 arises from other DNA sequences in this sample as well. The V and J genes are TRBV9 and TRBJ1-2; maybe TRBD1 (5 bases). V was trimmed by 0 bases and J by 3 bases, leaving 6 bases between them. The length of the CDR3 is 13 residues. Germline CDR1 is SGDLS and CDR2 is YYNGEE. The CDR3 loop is CASSVGGDYGYTF. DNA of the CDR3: TGTGCCAGCAGCGTAGGGGGCGACTATGGCTACACCTTC.

The CDR3: CASSPNGRAYEQYF. The CDR3, as DNA: TGTGCCAGCAGTCCCAACGGGAGGGCCTACGAGCAGTACTTC. The chain carries TRBV27 and TRBJ2-7; 8 nucleotides line up with TRBD2. V was pared by 5 bases and J by 2 bases, with 5 bases of the junction left unmatched. The length of the CDR3 is 14 residues. Germline lookup yields CDR1 MNHEY and CDR2 SMNVEV (reference sequence).

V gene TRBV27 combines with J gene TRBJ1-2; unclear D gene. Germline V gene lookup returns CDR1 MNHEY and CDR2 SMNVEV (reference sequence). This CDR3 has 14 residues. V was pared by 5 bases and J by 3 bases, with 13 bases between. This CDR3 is CASSPRKSYYGYTF. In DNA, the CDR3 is TGTGCCAGCAGTCCGAGGAAATCTTACTATGGCTACACCTTC.

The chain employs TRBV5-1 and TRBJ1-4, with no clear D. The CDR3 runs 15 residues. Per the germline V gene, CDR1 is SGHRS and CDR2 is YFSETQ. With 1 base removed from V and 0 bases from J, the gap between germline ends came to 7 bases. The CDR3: CASSLKAATNEKLFF. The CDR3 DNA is TGCGCCAGCAGCTTGAAGGCGGCAACTAATGAAAAACTGTTTTTT.

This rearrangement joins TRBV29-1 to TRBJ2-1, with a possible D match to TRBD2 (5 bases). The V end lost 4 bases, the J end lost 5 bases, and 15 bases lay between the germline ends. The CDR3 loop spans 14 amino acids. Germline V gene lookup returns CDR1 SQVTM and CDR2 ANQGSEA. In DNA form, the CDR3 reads TGCAGCGTTGTATCGGCTAGCAGTCACAATGAGCAGTTCTTC. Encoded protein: CSVVSASSHNEQFF.

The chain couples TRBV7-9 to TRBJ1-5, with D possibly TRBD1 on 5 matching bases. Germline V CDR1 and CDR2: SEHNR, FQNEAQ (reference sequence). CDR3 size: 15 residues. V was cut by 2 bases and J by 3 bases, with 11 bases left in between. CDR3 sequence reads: CASSLWQGNNQPQHF. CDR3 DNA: TGTGCCAGCAGCTTATGGCAGGGTAACAATCAGCCCCAGCATTTT.

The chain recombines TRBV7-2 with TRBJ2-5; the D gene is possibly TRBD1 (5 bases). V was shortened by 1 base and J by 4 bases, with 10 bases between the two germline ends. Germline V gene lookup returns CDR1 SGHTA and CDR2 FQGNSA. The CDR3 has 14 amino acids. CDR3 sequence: CASSLDQGTETQYF. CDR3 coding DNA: TGTGCCAGCAGCTTAGACCAGGGAACAGAGACCCAGTACTTC.

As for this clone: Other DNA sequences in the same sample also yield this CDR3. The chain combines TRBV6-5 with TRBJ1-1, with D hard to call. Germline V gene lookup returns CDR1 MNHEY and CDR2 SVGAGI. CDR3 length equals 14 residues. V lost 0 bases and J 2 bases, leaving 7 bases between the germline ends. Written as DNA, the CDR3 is TGTGCCAGCAGTTACTCAGGAGGCAACACTGAAGCTTTCTTT. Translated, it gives CASSYSGGNTEAFF.

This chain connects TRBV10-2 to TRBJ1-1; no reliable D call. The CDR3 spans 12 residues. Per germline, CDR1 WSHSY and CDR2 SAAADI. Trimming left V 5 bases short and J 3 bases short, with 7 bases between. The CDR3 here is CASSFGDTEAFF. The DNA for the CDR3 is TGCGCCAGCAGTTTCGGGGACACTGAAGCTTTCTTT.

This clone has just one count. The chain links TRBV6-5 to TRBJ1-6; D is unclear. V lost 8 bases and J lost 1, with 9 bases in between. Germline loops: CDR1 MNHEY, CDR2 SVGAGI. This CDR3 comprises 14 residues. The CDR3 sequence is CASYGRSYNSPLHF. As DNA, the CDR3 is TGTGCCAGCTACGGGAGATCCTATAATTCACCCCTCCACTTT.

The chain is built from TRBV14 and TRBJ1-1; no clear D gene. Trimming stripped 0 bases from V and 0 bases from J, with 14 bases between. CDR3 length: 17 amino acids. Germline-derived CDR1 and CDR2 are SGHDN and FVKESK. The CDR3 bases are TGTGCCAGCAGCCAAGATCTCGGGATCCTCATGAACACTGAAGCTTTCTTT. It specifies CASSQDLGILMNTEAFF.

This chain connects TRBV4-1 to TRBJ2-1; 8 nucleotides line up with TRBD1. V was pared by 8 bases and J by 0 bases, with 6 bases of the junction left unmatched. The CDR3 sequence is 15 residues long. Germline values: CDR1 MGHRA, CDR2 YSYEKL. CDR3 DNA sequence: TGCGCCAGCGCGCGGACAGGGAGCTCCTACAATGAGCAGTTCTTC. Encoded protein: CASARTGSSYNEQFF.

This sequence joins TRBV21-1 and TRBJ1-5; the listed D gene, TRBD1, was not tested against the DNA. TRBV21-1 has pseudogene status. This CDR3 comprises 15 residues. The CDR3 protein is CASSKGRQGSQPQHF. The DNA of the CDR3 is TGTGCCAGCAGCAAAGGACGACAGGGAAGTCAGCCCCAGCATTTT.

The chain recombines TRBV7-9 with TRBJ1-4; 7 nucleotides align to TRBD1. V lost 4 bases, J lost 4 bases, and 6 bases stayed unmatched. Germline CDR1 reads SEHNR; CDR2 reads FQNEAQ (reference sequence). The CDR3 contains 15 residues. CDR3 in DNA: TGTGCCAGCAGCTCTTTGACAGGGATTAATGAAAAACTGTTTTTT. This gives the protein CASSSLTGINEKLFF. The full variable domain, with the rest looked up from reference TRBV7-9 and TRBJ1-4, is DTGVSQNPRHKITKRGQNVTFRCDPISEHNRLYWYRQTLGQGPEFLTYFQNEAQLEKSRLLSDRFSAERPKGSFSTLEIQRTEQGDSAMYLCASSSLTGINEKLFFGSGTQLSVL.

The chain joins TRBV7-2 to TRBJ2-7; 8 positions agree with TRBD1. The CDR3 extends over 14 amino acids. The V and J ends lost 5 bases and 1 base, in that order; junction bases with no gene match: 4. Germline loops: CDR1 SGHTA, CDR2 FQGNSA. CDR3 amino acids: CASSLWTGSYEQYF. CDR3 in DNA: TGTGCCAGCAGCCTATGGACAGGGTCCTACGAGCAGTACTTC.

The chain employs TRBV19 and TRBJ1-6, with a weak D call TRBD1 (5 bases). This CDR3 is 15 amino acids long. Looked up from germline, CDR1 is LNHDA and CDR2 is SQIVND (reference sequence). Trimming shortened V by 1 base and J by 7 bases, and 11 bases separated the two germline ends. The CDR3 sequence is CASSIGDRLNSPLHF. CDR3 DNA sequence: TGTGCCAGTAGTATAGGAGACAGACTCAATTCACCCCTCCACTTT.

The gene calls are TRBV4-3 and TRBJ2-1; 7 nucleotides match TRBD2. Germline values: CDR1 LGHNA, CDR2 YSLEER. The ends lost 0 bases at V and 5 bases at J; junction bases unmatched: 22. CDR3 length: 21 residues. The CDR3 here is CASSQDLMFVAGLKSHNEQFF. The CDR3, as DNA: TGCGCCAGCAGCCAAGATCTTATGTTTGTCGCGGGACTAAAATCGCACAATGAGCAGTTCTTC.

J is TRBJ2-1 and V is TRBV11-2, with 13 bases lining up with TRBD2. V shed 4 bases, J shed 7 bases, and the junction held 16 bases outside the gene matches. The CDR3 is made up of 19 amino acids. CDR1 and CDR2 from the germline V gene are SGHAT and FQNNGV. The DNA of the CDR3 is TGTGCCAGCAGCTCTATACGGACTAGCGGGAGAATGAAGCGGAATGAGCAGTTCTTC. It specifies CASSSIRTSGRMKRNEQFF.

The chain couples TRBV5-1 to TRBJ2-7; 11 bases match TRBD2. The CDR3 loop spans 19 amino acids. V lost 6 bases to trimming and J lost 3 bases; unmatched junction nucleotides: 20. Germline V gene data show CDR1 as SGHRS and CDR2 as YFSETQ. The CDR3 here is CASTNWLAGGSVPFYEQYF. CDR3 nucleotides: TGCGCCAGCACAAACTGGCTAGCGGGAGGCTCTGTACCCTTCTACGAGCAGTACTTC.

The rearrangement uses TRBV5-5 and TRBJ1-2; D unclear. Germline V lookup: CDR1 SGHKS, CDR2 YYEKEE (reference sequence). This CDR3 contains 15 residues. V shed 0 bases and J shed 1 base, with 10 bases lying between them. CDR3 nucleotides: TGTGCCAGCAGCTTGGCCGCCCACTATAACTATGGCTACACCTTC. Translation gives CASSLAAHYNYGYTF.

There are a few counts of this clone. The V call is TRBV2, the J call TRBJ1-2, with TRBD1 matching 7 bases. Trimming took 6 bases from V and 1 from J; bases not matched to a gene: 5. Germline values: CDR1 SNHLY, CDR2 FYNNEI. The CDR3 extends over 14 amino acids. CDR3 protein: CASRRDRNNYGYTF. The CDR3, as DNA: TGTGCCAGCAGACGGGACAGAAATAACTATGGCTACACCTTC.

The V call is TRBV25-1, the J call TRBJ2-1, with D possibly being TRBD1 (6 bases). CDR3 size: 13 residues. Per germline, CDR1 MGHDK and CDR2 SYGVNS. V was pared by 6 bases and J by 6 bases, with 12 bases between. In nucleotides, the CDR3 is TGTGCCAGCAGCCGAACAGGGCTCAATGAGCAGTTCTTC. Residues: CASSRTGLNEQFF.

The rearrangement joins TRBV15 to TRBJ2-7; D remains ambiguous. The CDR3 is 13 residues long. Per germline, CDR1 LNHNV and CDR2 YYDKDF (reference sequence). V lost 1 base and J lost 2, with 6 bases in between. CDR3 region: CATSRASAYEQYF. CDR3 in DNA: TGTGCCACCAGCAGAGCTTCCGCCTACGAGCAGTACTTC.